These T cell receptor beta chains were read from a single sample in a study of blood T cell repertoires in COVID-19. The data were produced by immunoSEQ multiplex PCR, yet TCRdb's version contains in-frame clones alone and is incomplete. The profile shows some 390,000 clones, 70% to 90% of them singletons. Sequencing was done on a sample of peripheral blood. The origin of the receptors is a human donor in a cohort sampled during active COVID-19. CDR3s include the opening cysteine and the closing phenylalanine or tryptophan. D genes are given only for firm matches. The size entry is marked missing in some rows and otherwise reads once, few, many or a size class.

>TRBJ2-7|.|.|TRBV28
CASSLFRYEQYF
TGTGCCAGCAGCCTCTTCCGGTACGAGCAGTACTTC
>TRBJ2-1|.|.|TRBV27
CASSLAAGDQFF
TGTGCCAGCAGTCTCGCGGCAGGGGACCAGTTCTTC
>TRBJ2-2|.|.|TRBV2
CASNLGAVVGELFF
TGTGCCAGCAATCTGGGGGCTGTGGTCGGGGAGCTGTTTTTT
>TRBJ2-3|TRBD2|.|TRBV6-1
CASSDPGTSGDTQYF
TGTGCCAGCAGTGACCCAGGGACTAGCGGGGATACGCAGTATTTT
>TRBJ2-7|TRBD2|.|TRBV28
CASSGTSGDNYEQYF
TGTGCCAGCAGCGGGACTAGCGGGGACAACTACGAGCAGTACTTC
>TRBJ2-3|.|.|TRBV7-3
CASSLLSTDTQYF
TGTGCCAGCAGCTTACTCTCCACAGATACGCAGTATTTT
>TRBJ2-7|.|.|TRBV11-2
CASSFSAFAYEQYF
TGTGCCAGCAGCTTTAGCGCGTTCGCCTACGAGCAGTACTTC
>TRBJ2-5|.|.|TRBV5-1
CASSLGAGGKEETQYF
TGCGCCAGCAGCTTGGGGGCAGGGGGGAAGGAAGAGACCCAGTACTTC
>TRBJ1-4|.|.|TRBV12-5
CASGQQEEKLFF
TGTGCTAGTGGTCAACAAGAAGAAAAACTGTTTTTT
>TRBJ1-3|.|.|TRBV24-1
CATSERGDAGNTIYF
TGTGCCACCAGTGAGCGGGGAGATGCTGGAAACACCATATATTTT
>TRBJ1-2|.|.|TRBV6-5
CASRSPDSLNYGYTF
TGTGCCAGCCGATCGCCGGACAGCCTAAACTATGGCTACACCTTC
>TRBJ2-1|.|once|TRBV14
CASSQVGVEQFF
TGTGCCAGCAGCCAAGTGGGAGTAGAGCAGTTCTTC
>TRBJ1-1|.|.|TRBV5-1
CASSFGRGDEAFF
TGCGCCAGCAGCTTCGGCCGGGGGGATGAAGCTTTCTTT
>TRBJ2-5|.|.|TRBV6-1
CASSEGWGGWGLRETQYF
TGTGCCAGCAGTGAAGGCTGGGGGGGCTGGGGATTAAGAGAGACCCAGTACTTC
>TRBJ2-1|TRBD2|once|TRBV3-1/TRBV3-2
CASSQGTSEYNEQFF
TGTGCCAGCAGCCAGGGGACTAGCGAGTACAATGAGCAGTTCTTC
>TRBJ2-7|TRBD2|.|TRBV18
CASSPDPSGGGEQYF
TGTGCCAGCTCACCAGACCCTAGCGGGGGGGGTGAGCAGTACTTC
>TRBJ2-1|TRBD2|.|TRBV5-4
CASSAGTSGSHEQFF
TGTGCCAGCAGCGCCGGGACTAGCGGGAGCCATGAGCAGTTCTTC
>TRBJ2-7|TRBD2|.|TRBV27
CASSSRTSGRFYEQYF
TGTGCCAGCAGTTCTCGGACTAGCGGGAGATTCTACGAGCAGTACTTC
>TRBJ2-1|TRBD2|.|TRBV7-3
CASSLLAGPYNEQFF
TGTGCCAGCAGCTTATTAGCGGGGCCCTACAATGAGCAGTTCTTC
>TRBJ2-7|TRBD1|.|TRBV7-9
CASSLRQGVYEQYF
TGTGCCAGCAGCTTACGACAGGGTGTCTACGAGCAGTACTTC
>TRBJ2-7|.|.|TRBV9
CASSVEAGGLLHEQYF
TGTGCCAGCAGCGTAGAGGCAGGGGGACTTCTACACGAGCAGTACTTC
>TRBJ2-7|.|.|TRBV15
CATSPGRGQYF
TGTGCCACCAGTCCGGGGCGGGGGCAGTACTTC
>TRBJ2-7|TRBD2|.|TRBV28
CASTAGAGFYEQYF
TGTGCCAGCACCGCGGGAGCTGGGTTTTACGAGCAGTACTTC
>TRBJ2-3|TRBD2|.|TRBV18
CASSPPGLATDTQYF
TGTGCCAGCTCACCGCCGGGACTAGCAACAGATACGCAGTATTTT
>TRBJ2-3|TRBD2|many|TRBV6-4
CASSDSAGGPDTQYF
TGTGCCAGCAGTGACTCAGCGGGAGGGCCAGATACGCAGTATTTT
>TRBJ2-7|.|.|TRBV9
CASSLEPGYEQYF
TGTGCCAGCAGCCTCGAACCGGGCTACGAGCAGTACTTC
>TRBJ1-2|.|.|TRBV30
CAWRYLDYGYTF
TGTGCCTGGAGATACTTAGACTATGGCTACACCTTC
>TRBJ2-1|TRBD2|.|TRBV13
CASSFSGGSRDEQFF
TGTGCCAGCAGCTTTTCAGGCGGGAGTAGAGATGAGCAGTTCTTC
>TRBJ2-5|.|.|TRBV3-1/TRBV3-2
CASSRQRGGWSQETQYF
TGTGCCAGCAGCCGACAAAGGGGGGGTTGGTCCCAAGAGACCCAGTACTTC
>TRBJ2-7|TRBD1|.|TRBV6-5
CASSPTGTGSYEQYF
TGTGCCAGCAGTCCGACCGGGACAGGGTCCTACGAGCAGTACTTC
>TRBJ2-2|.|.|TRBV19
CASRGHQTGELFF
TGTGCCAGTAGAGGACACCAGACCGGGGAGCTGTTTTTT
>TRBJ2-3|TRBD1|.|TRBV7-2
CASSPDRGQTDTQYF
TGTGCCAGCAGCCCGGACAGGGGTCAAACAGATACGCAGTATTTT
>TRBJ1-5|.|.|TRBV27
CASSPHGTHSNQPQHF
TGTGCCAGCAGCCCCCACGGGACACATAGCAATCAGCCCCAGCATTTT
>TRBJ1-1|.|.|TRBV29-1
CSVSSGDTEAFF
TGCAGCGTTAGCTCGGGGGACACTGAAGCTTTCTTT
>TRBJ2-2|TRBD1|.|TRBV11-1
CASRSQGTGELFF
TGTGCCAGCAGGTCACAGGGGACCGGGGAGCTGTTTTTT
>TRBJ2-1|TRBD1|.|TRBV11-3
CASSIRGRDNEQFF
TGTGCCAGCAGCATCAGGGGGCGCGACAATGAGCAGTTCTTC
>TRBJ1-5|.|.|TRBV2
CASSEARGAGQPQHF
TGTGCCAGCAGTGAAGCAAGGGGCGCGGGACAGCCCCAGCATTTT
>TRBJ2-2|.|few|TRBV24-1
CATSRGNTGELFF
TGTGCCACCAGTCGAGGGAACACCGGGGAGCTGTTTTTT
>TRBJ1-3|.|.|TRBV7-9
CASSRAAGVTGTIYF
TGTGCCAGCAGCCGCGCCGCAGGGGTAACGGGAACCATATATTTT
>TRBJ2-3|.|few|TRBV2
CASSEQGSDLDTQYF
TGTGCCAGCAGTGAACAGGGATCCGATTTGGATACGCAGTATTTT
>TRBJ2-7|.|once|TRBV3-1/TRBV3-2
CASSQVPVSYEQYF
TGTGCCAGCAGCCAAGTCCCAGTCTCCTACGAGCAGTACTTC
>TRBJ2-5|TRBD1|few|TRBV18
CASGGQSEETQYF
TGTGCCAGCGGGGGACAGTCCGAAGAGACCCAGTACTTC
>TRBJ1-1|.|.|TRBV20-1
CSASLRQLNTEAFF
TGCAGTGCTAGTTTGAGGCAGCTGAACACTGAAGCTTTCTTT
>TRBJ1-2|.|.|TRBV30
CAWSADLDNYGYTF
TGTGCCTGGAGTGCCGACTTGGATAACTATGGCTACACCTTC
>TRBJ2-7|.|.|TRBV6-5
CASSTDLEQYF
TGTGCCAGCAGTACAGATCTCGAGCAGTACTTC
>TRBJ2-3|TRBD1|.|TRBV5-1
CASRIDREVSDTQYF
TGCGCCAGCAGAATTGACAGGGAAGTATCAGATACGCAGTATTTT
>TRBJ1-1|.|.|TRBV5-1
CASSPLDGAETEAFF
TGCGCCAGCAGCCCGTTAGATGGGGCGGAGACTGAAGCTTTCTTT
>TRBJ2-5|.|few|TRBV7-6
CASSSGGLGETQYF
TGTGCCAGCAGCTCCGGGGGGCTTGGCGAGACCCAGTACTTC
>TRBJ1-2|.|.|TRBV3-1/TRBV3-2
CASSQDGTGLRYGYTF
TGTGCCAGCAGCCAAGATGGCACAGGGTTAAGATATGGCTACACCTTC
>TRBJ2-7|TRBD1|.|TRBV4-1
CASSQDLYVRDSTSYEQYF
TGCGCCAGCAGCCAAGATCTTTACGTACGGGACAGCACCTCCTACGAGCAGTACTTC
>TRBJ1-5|.|once|TRBV27
CASSLVPNQPQHF
TGTGCCAGCAGTTTAGTCCCAAATCAGCCCCAGCATTTT